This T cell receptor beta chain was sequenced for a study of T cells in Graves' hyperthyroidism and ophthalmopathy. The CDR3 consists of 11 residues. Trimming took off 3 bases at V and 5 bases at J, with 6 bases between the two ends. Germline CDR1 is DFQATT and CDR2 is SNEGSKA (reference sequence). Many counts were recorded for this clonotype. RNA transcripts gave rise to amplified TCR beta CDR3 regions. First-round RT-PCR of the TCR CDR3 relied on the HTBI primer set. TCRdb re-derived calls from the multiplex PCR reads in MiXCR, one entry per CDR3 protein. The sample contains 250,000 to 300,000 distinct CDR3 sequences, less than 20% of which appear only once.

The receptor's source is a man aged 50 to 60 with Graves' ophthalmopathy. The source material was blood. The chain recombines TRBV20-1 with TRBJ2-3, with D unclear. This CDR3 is CSARLGDTQYF. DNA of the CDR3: TGCAGTGCTAGGCTAGGAGATACGCAGTATTTT.